These 15 T cell receptor beta chains were all obtained from the same sample, sequenced in a study of cytomegalovirus exposure and HLA in healthy donors. Sequencing was performed with immunoSEQ multiplex PCR; in TCRdb, only in-frame clones are kept and a portion is missing. Counted here are tens of thousands of clones, approximately 95% occurring once; the ten biggest clones make up roughly 5.2%. Material for sequencing was PBMCs. The receptors shown here come from a woman aged 18-35 years in good health and CMV-seronegative.

This chain links TRBV6-6 with TRBJ2-1; 8 positions match TRBD2. The CDR3 runs to 15 residues. V lost 6 bases and J lost 5; bases outside the gene matches: 9. Germline CDR1 and CDR2: MNHNY and SVGAGI (reference sequence). CDR3 bases: TGTGCCAGCAGACAACCGGGACTAGGGGACAATGAGCAGTTCTTC. Its protein product is CASRQPGLGDNEQFF.

The genes are TRBV6-4 and TRBJ2-7; weak D call: TRBD2 (5 bases). Germline CDR1 reads MRHNA; CDR2 reads SNTAGT. CDR3 length: 15 residues. V was pared by 3 bases and J by 0 bases, with 12 bases between. The CDR3 nucleotides are TGTGCCAGCAGTGAGCAGGCTGGGAGCTCCTACGAGCAGTACTTC. It is translated as CASSEQAGSSYEQYF.

The chain joins TRBV19 to TRBJ1-2; weak D call: TRBD1 (6 bases). CDR1 and CDR2 from the germline V gene are LNHDA and SQIVND (reference sequence). The CDR3 is 14 amino acids. Trimming took off 3 bases at V and 5 bases at J, with 13 bases between the two ends. The CDR3 DNA follows: TGTGCCAGTAGTATTGAGTCAGGGGCATATGGCTACACCTTC. Protein product: CASSIESGAYGYTF.

The chain recombines TRBV2 with TRBJ1-4; possible D gene TRBD1, 5 bases. The CDR3 extends over 15 amino acids. V was cut by 3 bases and J by 0 bases, with 8 bases left in between. The V gene's germline CDR1 is SNHLY and CDR2 FYNNEI. CDR3 nucleotide sequence: TGTGCCAGCAGTGAGCAACAGGCAACTAATGAAAAACTGTTTTTT. Its protein is CASSEQQATNEKLFF.

The chain links TRBV7-9 to TRBJ2-5, with 9 bases lining up with TRBD1. From germline, CDR1 is SEHNR and CDR2 FQNEAQ (reference sequence). The trim removed 5 bases at V and 5 bases at J, leaving 6 bases unmatched. This CDR3 is built from 14 residues. CDR3 in DNA: TGTGCCAGCAGCGGGACAGGGTGGGTCGAGACCCAGTACTTC. Residues: CASSGTGWVETQYF.

The chain employs TRBV6-6 and TRBJ2-7; TRBD2 matches 7 bases. The germline CDR1 and CDR2 sequences are MNHNY and SVGAGI (reference sequence). The ends lost 6 bases at V and 2 bases at J; junction bases unmatched: 13. The CDR3 sequence is 16 residues long. The CDR3, as DNA: TGTGCCAGCAGAGATCCCCTAGCGGACGAACCCTACGAGCAGTACGTC. Its translation is CASRDPLADEPYEQYV.

The chain uses TRBV5-1 and TRBJ2-3, with 9 nucleotides matching TRBD2. Germline V gene data show CDR1 as SGHRS and CDR2 as YFSETQ. J was trimmed by 3 bases and V by 0 bases; bases with no gene match: 11. CDR3 length: 18 amino acids. The CDR3 is CASSLAATSGGGTDTQYF. Written as DNA, the CDR3 is TGCGCCAGCAGCTTGGCGGCGACTAGCGGTGGGGGGACAGATACGCAGTATTTT.

The chain uses TRBV6-5 and TRBJ1-1, with unresolved D. Trimming shortened V by 5 bases and J by 0 bases, and 10 bases separated the two germline ends. CDR1 and CDR2 from the germline V gene are MNHEY and SVGAGI. This CDR3 contains 14 residues. CDR3 sequence: CASSTDFMNTEAFF. Here the CDR3 DNA reads TGTGCCAGCAGTACCGACTTCATGAACACTGAAGCTTTCTTT.

The chain is built from TRBV7-2 and TRBJ2-5; no clear D gene. Germline CDR1 reads SGHTA; CDR2 reads FQGNSA. The CDR3 consists of 13 residues. Trimming cost V 1 base and J 2 bases, with 5 bases left between them. CDR3 in DNA: TGTGCCAGCAGCTTAGTCTCTCAAGAGACCCAGTACTTC. Its protein is CASSLVSQETQYF.

The chain recombines TRBV6-5 with TRBJ2-7; TRBD2 agrees at 9 bases. The length of the CDR3 is 15 residues. V was pared by 6 bases and J by 4 bases, with 10 bases of the junction left unmatched. Germline V gene lookup returns CDR1 MNHEY and CDR2 SVGAGI. This chain's CDR3 is CASSCCGGAGYEQYF. DNA of the CDR3: TGTGCCAGCAGCTGCTGCGGGGGGGCGGGGTACGAGCAGTACTTC.

The chain is built from TRBV15 and TRBJ1-4; maybe TRBD1 (5 bases). CDR3 size: 14 residues. Per the germline V gene, CDR1 is LNHNV and CDR2 is YYDKDF (reference sequence). Trimming cost V 5 bases and J 0 bases, with 7 bases left between them. The CDR3 DNA is TGTGCCACCAGCCCCAGGGCAACTAATGAAAAACTGTTTTTT. It is translated as CATSPRATNEKLFF.

This chain links TRBV2 with TRBJ1-4; D may be TRBD1 (5 bases). Trimming cost V 7 bases and J 6 bases, with 15 bases left between them. The germline V gene encodes CDR1 SNHLY and CDR2 FYNNEI. This CDR3 is 14 amino acids long. The CDR3 protein is CASTWRGGHEKLFF. In nucleotides, the CDR3 is TGTGCCAGCACCTGGAGGGGAGGGCATGAAAAACTGTTTTTT.

The chain recombines TRBV19 with TRBJ1-5; no reliable D call. Germline V gives CDR1 LNHDA, CDR2 SQIVND (reference sequence). The CDR3 has 13 residues. V gave up 3 bases and J gave up 5 bases, with 8 bases separating them. This CDR3 is CASSIFGDQPQHF. CDR3 DNA sequence: TGTGCCAGTAGTATTTTCGGGGATCAGCCCCAGCATTTT.

V gene TRBV15 combines with J gene TRBJ2-3; 11 positions agree with TRBD2. Germline V gene data show CDR1 as LNHNV and CDR2 as YYDKDF (reference sequence). The trim removed 4 bases at V and 2 bases at J, leaving 5 bases unmatched. This CDR3 is 16 amino acids long. CDR3 residues: CATSIGTSGTTDTQYF. For the CDR3, the DNA is TGTGCCACCAGCATAGGGACTAGCGGAACCACAGATACGCAGTATTTT.

The chain is built from TRBV5-5 and TRBJ2-7, with TRBD1 identical over 10 bases. The CDR3 covers 16 residues. Germline trimming cut 2 bases from V and 4 bases from J; bases unmatched to any gene: 9. CDR1 and CDR2 (germline): SGHKS, YYEKEE (reference sequence). CDR3 nucleotides: TGTGCCAGCAGCTTTCGCGGGGGACAGGGGCTATACGAGCAGTACGTC. Residues: CASSFRGGQGLYEQYV.